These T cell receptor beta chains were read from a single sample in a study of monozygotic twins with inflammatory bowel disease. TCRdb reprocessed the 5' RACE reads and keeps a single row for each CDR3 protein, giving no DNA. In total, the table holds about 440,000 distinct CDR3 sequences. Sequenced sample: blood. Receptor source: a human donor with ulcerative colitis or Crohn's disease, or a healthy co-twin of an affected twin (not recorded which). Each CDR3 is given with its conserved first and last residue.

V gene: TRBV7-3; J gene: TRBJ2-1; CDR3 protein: CASSLRDASTSEQFF
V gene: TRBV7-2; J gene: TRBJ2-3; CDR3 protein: CASMVSGSTDTQYF
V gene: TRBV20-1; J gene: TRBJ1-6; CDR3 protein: CSARGGGGAYNSPLHF
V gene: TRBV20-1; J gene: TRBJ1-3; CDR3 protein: CSARDSVSGNTIYF
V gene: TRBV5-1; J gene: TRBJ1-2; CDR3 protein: CASSPDGYGYTF
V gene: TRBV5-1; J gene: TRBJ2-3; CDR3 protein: CASSPSGRGGVDTQYF
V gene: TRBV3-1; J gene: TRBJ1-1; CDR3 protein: CASQGQGRTEAFF
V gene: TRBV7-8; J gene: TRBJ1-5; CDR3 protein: CASSSGQGKGNQPQHF
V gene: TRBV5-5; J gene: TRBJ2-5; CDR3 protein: CASSYWTLAGGNQETQYF
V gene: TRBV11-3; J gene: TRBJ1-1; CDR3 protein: CASSLSWNTEVFF
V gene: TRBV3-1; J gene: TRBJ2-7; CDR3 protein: CASSQGLVKHF
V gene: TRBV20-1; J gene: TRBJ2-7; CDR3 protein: CSAREQGSYEQYF
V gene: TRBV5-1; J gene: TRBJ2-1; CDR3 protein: CASSLDPGQGTEQFF
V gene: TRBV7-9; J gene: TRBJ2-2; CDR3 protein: CASSQLLLGVGTGELFF
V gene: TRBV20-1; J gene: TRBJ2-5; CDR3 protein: CSAGDSHPQETQYF
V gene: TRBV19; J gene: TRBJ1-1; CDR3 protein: CASSNRYIGGVESNTEAFF
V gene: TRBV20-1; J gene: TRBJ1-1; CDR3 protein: CSARATGGPNTEAFF
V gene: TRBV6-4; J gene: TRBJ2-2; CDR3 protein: CASGTSGANTGELFF
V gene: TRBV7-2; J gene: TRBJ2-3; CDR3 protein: CASSLSSGGAYTDTQYF
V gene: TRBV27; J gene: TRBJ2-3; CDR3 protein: CASSSRHPSGRGDTQYF
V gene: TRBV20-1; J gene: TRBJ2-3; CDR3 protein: CSGRREATDTQYF
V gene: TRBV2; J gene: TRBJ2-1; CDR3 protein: CASSAGLGSAGQFF
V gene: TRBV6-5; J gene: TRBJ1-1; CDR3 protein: CASSFLGAGGHCTEAFF
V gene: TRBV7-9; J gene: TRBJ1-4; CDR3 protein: CASSSGGATTNEKLFF
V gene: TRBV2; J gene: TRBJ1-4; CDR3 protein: CASRSEVRNEKLFF
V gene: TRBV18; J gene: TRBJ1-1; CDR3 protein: CASSPQPGQGNTEAFF
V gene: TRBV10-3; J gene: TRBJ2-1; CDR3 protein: CAISESGRASAYNGQFF
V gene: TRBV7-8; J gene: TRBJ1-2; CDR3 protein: CASSPALYGYTF
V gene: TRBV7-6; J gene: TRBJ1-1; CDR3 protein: CASSLVPGADTEAFF
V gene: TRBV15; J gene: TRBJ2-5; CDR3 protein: CATSRGLAGRGETQYF
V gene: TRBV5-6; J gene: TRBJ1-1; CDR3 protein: CASSWDGEAFF
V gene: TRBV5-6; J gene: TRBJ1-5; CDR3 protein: CASSSTGLNQPQHF